What follows are 26 T cell receptor beta chains derived from one specimen sequenced in a study of blood T cell repertoires in COVID-19. Clones were sequenced by immunoSEQ multiplex PCR, and TCRdb holds only the in-frame ones, with some missing. The data contain 50,000 to 60,000 clones, around 86% of them singletons. Source material: peripheral blood. Receptors were obtained from a man aged 70 or older with active COVID-19.

V usage is TRBV7-2 and J usage is TRBJ1-5; TRBD1 might be the D (5 bases). Germline V gene data show CDR1 as SGHTA and CDR2 as FQGNSA. V was shortened by 1 base and J by 3 bases, with 13 bases between the two germline ends. This CDR3 region has 16 residues. CDR3 sequence (DNA): TGTGCCAGCAGCTTAGGGGTGGGGCGAACCAATCAGCCCCAGCATTTT. The encoded protein is CASSLGVGRTNQPQHF.

This sequence joins TRBV13 and TRBJ2-7; 9 bases match TRBD1. Trimming removed 3 bases from V and 3 bases from J; junction bases left unmatched: 9. In germline, CDR1 is PRHDT, CDR2 FYEKMQ (reference sequence). The CDR3 runs 16 residues. CDR3 sequence reads: CASSFLRETGGYEQYF. The DNA for the CDR3 is TGTGCCAGCAGCTTCCTCCGGGAGACAGGGGGCTACGAGCAGTACTTC.

The chain has TRBV12-5 and TRBJ2-5; the match to TRBD1 covers 9 bases. The CDR3 loop spans 17 amino acids. Trimming took 1 base from V and 3 from J; bases not matched to a gene: 9. Per germline, CDR1 LGHNT and CDR2 FRNRAP. The CDR3: CASGLGILTGGEETQYF. Here the CDR3 DNA reads TGTGCTAGTGGTTTGGGTATTTTGACAGGGGGTGAAGAGACCCAGTACTTC.

The chain couples TRBV4-3 to TRBJ1-6; 7 nucleotides align to TRBD1. CDR3 size: 14 residues. In germline, CDR1 is LGHNA, CDR2 YSLEER. Losses at the gene ends were 4 bases for V and 6 bases for J; bases not matched to a gene: 3. CDR3 sequence reads: CASSLGQSNSPLHF. The CDR3, as DNA: TGCGCCAGCAGCCTGGGACAGTCTAATTCACCCCTCCACTTT.

V and J are TRBV7-2 and TRBJ1-2; D ambiguous. The V end was cut by 0 bases, the J end by 4 bases, with 3 bases between. From germline, CDR1 is SGHTA and CDR2 FQGNSA. The length of the CDR3 is 12 residues. CDR3 residues: CASSLASYGYTF. CDR3 nucleotides: TGTGCCAGCAGCTTAGCCAGCTATGGCTACACCTTC.

This chain joins TRBV21-1 and TRBJ2-7; the listed D gene, TRBD2, was not tested against the DNA. TRBV21-1 is termed a pseudogene. The CDR3 runs to 24 residues. The CDR3 bases are TGTGCCAGCTTACTTTTTTCCTTTTTACTCGGGGCCCAGGGACTAAACATTTATTCCTACGAGCAGTACTTC. Translated: CASLLFSFLLGAQGLNIYSYEQYF.

This clone was detected only a few times. The chain is built from TRBV2 and TRBJ2-1; 11 bases align to TRBD2. The CDR3 totals 15 residues. Germline V gives CDR1 SNHLY, CDR2 FYNNEI. The ends lost 5 bases at V and 11 bases at J; junction bases unmatched: 11. As DNA, the CDR3 is TGTGCCAGCAGTTCCGGGACTAGCGGCCCCCGCAAGCAGTTCTTC. The encoded protein is CASSSGTSGPRKQFF.

The chain recombines TRBV7-2 with TRBJ1-6; weak D call: TRBD1 (5 bases). Germline CDR1 SGHTA, CDR2 FQGNSA. This CDR3 comprises 14 residues. V lost 3 bases and J lost 5, with 8 bases in between. This CDR3 is CASSLAGHNSPLHF. CDR3 nucleotide sequence: TGTGCCAGCAGCTTGGCAGGGCATAATTCACCCCTCCACTTT.

The genes are TRBV20-1 and TRBJ2-7; D is unresolved. CDR3 length: 11 residues. From germline, CDR1 is DFQATT and CDR2 SNEGSKA (reference sequence). V lost 3 bases, J lost 2 bases, and 5 bases lay in between. The CDR3 bases are TGCAGTGCTAGGAGGACCTACGAGCAGTACTTC. Residues: CSARRTYEQYF.

This sequence joins TRBV12-3 or TRBV12-4 and TRBJ2-3; D is uncertain. The V end was cut by 3 bases, the J end by 1 base, with 5 bases between. CDR3 length: 13 amino acids. CDR3 sequence: CASSLRGTDTQYF. The CDR3 DNA reads TGTGCCAGCAGTTTGCGTGGCACAGATACGCAGTATTTT.

The count of this clone is one. V gene TRBV7-9 combines with J gene TRBJ2-3, with D possibly being TRBD2 (5 bases). CDR3 length: 17 residues. The V end was cut by 5 bases, the J end by 2 bases, with 20 bases between. Germline V gene lookup returns CDR1 SEHNR and CDR2 FQNEAQ (reference sequence). The CDR3 nucleotides are TGTGCCAGCAGCCCCAAAATACGGTCGCGGGCCACAGATACGCAGTATTTT. As protein: CASSPKIRSRATDTQYF.

V and J are TRBV2 and TRBJ2-6; D may be TRBD2 (5 bases). The CDR3 sequence is 16 residues long. CDR1 SNHLY and CDR2 FYNNEI come from the germline V gene. Trimming took 7 bases from V and 0 from J, leaving 13 bases between them. The CDR3 nucleotides are TGTGCCAGCACCGGAGCGGCCTCCTCTGGGGCCAACGTCCTGACTTTC. It translates to CASTGAASSGANVLTF.

This chain uses TRBV15 with TRBJ2-5, with 11 bases aligning to TRBD1. Trimming cost V 6 bases and J 5 bases; bases outside gene matches: 5. The CDR3 extends over 14 amino acids. CDR1 and CDR2 (germline): LNHNV, YYDKDF (reference sequence). The CDR3 protein is CATRGDRGFETQYF. In DNA form, the CDR3 reads TGTGCCACCAGGGGGGACAGGGGGTTTGAGACCCAGTACTTC.

V gene TRBV21-1 combines with J gene TRBJ1-1; TRBD1, as called in the table, went unchecked against the DNA. TRBV21-1 is deemed a pseudogene. The CDR3 is 14 amino acids. The CDR3 nucleotides are TGTGCCAGCAGCTTGACAGGCCCGAGGACTGAAGCTTTCTTT. It is translated as CASSLTGPRTEAFF.

The V gene is TRBV19, the J gene TRBJ2-1; D ambiguous. Per germline, CDR1 LNHDA and CDR2 SQIVND (reference sequence). CDR3 length equals 11 residues. V lost 6 bases to trimming and J lost 5 bases, with 5 bases between them. CDR3 sequence (DNA): TGTGCCAGTAGCAGAAACAATGAGCAGTTCTTC. Protein product: CASSRNNEQFF.

This clone was seen once. The gene calls are TRBV9 and TRBJ2-6; perhaps TRBD1 as D (6 bases). Trimming took off 3 bases at V and 1 base at J, with 20 bases between the two ends. CDR1 SGDLS and CDR2 YYNGEE come from the germline V gene. CDR3 length: 19 residues. This chain's CDR3 is CASSAGMIGQPSGANVLTF. The CDR3 nucleotides read TGTGCCAGCAGCGCGGGGATGATAGGACAGCCTTCTGGGGCCAACGTCCTGACTTTC.

The V and J genes are TRBV11-2 and TRBJ1-1; D is unresolved. The CDR3 has 13 amino acids. CDR1 is SGHAT, CDR2 FQNNGV, per germline. The V gene lost 1 base and the J gene lost 2 bases, with 5 bases spanning the gap. Here the CDR3 DNA reads TGTGCCAGCAGCTTAGCGACTAACACTGAAGCTTTCTTT. Protein: CASSLATNTEAFF. The full variable domain, in which reference TRBV11-2 and TRBJ1-1 provide the parts outside the CDR3, is EAGVAQSPRYKIIEKRQSVAFWCNPISGHATLYWYQQILGQGPKLLIQFQNNGVVDDSQLPKDRFSAERLKGVDSTLKIQPAKLEDSAVYLCASSLATNTEAFFGQGTRLTVV.

The rearrangement uses TRBV5-1 and TRBJ1-6, with unresolved D. CDR1 and CDR2 (germline): SGHRS, YFSETQ. V dropped 6 bases and J dropped 9 bases, with 13 bases sitting between them. This CDR3 is 13 amino acids long. CDR3: CASTLASSSPLHF. The CDR3 DNA reads TGCGCCAGCACCCTGGCCTCTAGTTCACCCCTCCACTTT.

This rearrangement joins TRBV6-1 to TRBJ2-7; TRBD1 aligns across 7 bases. The J segment lost 0 bases and the V segment lost 3 bases, leaving 11 bases of the junction unmatched. The CDR3 extends over 17 amino acids. The V gene's germline CDR1 is MNHNS and CDR2 SASEGT. This chain's CDR3 is CASSDFPTGTNSYEQYF. The CDR3 DNA reads TGTGCCAGCAGTGACTTCCCGACAGGGACGAACTCCTACGAGCAGTACTTC.

The CDR3 sequence is CASRRSENEAFF. The CDR3 DNA reads as TGCGCCAGCAGGAGGAGCGAAAATGAAGCTTTCTTT. The V and J genes are TRBV5-1 and TRBJ1-1; no clear D gene. Per the germline V gene, CDR1 is SGHRS and CDR2 is YFSETQ. V was trimmed by 5 bases and J by 7 bases, leaving 12 bases between them. The CDR3 length is 12 residues. The variable domain in full, completed from reference TRBV5-1 and TRBJ1-1, reads KAGVTQTPRYLIKTRGQQVTLSCSPISGHRSVSWYQQTPGQGLQFLFEYFSETQRNKGNFPGRFSGRQFSNSRSEMNVSTLELGDSALYLCASRRSENEAFFGQGTRLTVV.

The chain recombines TRBV5-5 with TRBJ1-6; tentative D call: TRBD1 (5 bases). The length of the CDR3 is 15 residues. V shed 0 bases and J shed 14 bases, with 18 bases lying between them. The germline V gene has CDR1 SGHKS and CDR2 YYEKEE (reference sequence). The CDR3: CASSLEGARVDTLHF. Here the CDR3 DNA reads TGTGCCAGCAGCTTGGAGGGTGCCAGGGTGGACACCCTCCACTTT. Complete variable domain (other parts from reference TRBV5-5 and TRBJ1-6): DAGVTQSPTHLIKTRGQQVTLRCSPISGHKSVSWYQQVLGQGPQFIFQYYEKEERGRGNFPDRFSARQFPNYSSELNVNALLLGDSALYLCASSLEGARVDTLHFGNGTRLTVT.

This chain links TRBV7-9 with TRBJ2-1; D gene ambiguous. The CDR3 runs to 14 residues. Germline V lookup: CDR1 SEHNR, CDR2 FQNEAQ (reference sequence). Trimming pared 5 bases from V and 3 bases from J, leaving 11 bases between. The CDR3 sequence is CASSPTRYYNEQFF. The CDR3, as DNA: TGTGCCAGCAGCCCGACACGGTACTACAATGAGCAGTTCTTC.

This clone was detected a few times. The rearrangement uses TRBV12-3 or TRBV12-4 and TRBJ1-1; D gene ambiguous. V lost 6 bases and J 3 bases, leaving 11 bases between the germline ends. The CDR3 covers 13 residues. The CDR3 DNA reads as TGTGCCAGCAGCCCTCAAGCGGACACTGAAGCTTTCTTT. Protein: CASSPQADTEAFF.

This sequence joins TRBV10-3 and TRBJ1-2; D not resolved. V lost 0 bases to trimming and J lost 3 bases, with 5 bases between them. The CDR3 contains 13 residues. Germline lookup yields CDR1 ENHRY and CDR2 SYGVKD. CDR3 amino acids: CAISESQYYGYTF. CDR3 DNA sequence: TGTGCCATCAGTGAGTCCCAGTACTATGGCTACACCTTC.

V and J are TRBV19 and TRBJ2-7, with 9 bases lining up with TRBD1. The CDR3 loop spans 17 amino acids. Germline CDR1 LNHDA, CDR2 SQIVND (reference sequence). The V gene end was trimmed by 6 bases and the J gene end by 4 bases; junction bases not matched to a gene: 16. CDR3 coding DNA: TGTGCCAGTAGCCTGACATGGGCTCGGGACAGGGTATACGAGCAGTACTTC. This encodes CASSLTWARDRVYEQYF.

The chain is built from TRBV7-9 and TRBJ1-1, with D possibly matching TRBD1 (5 bases). The V end lost 5 bases, the J end lost 4 bases, and 14 bases lay between the germline ends. The length of the CDR3 is 14 residues. Looked up from germline, CDR1 is SEHNR and CDR2 is FQNEAQ (reference sequence). CDR3: CASSPLTGPTEAFF. The CDR3 region has the DNA TGTGCCAGCAGCCCGCTTACAGGACCCACTGAAGCTTTCTTT.